The clone carrying this TCR beta chain was seen many times. Stated time point: sample taken at primary tumor resection. Material for sequencing was whole RNA from tumor, nontumor lung or frozen PBMC, left unsorted. Samples were donated by 72 untreated early-stage non-small cell lung cancer patients. This record belongs to a study of spatial heterogeneity in lung cancer. On the study more broadly: Consistently, beta-chain sequences turned up in larger numbers than alpha-chain sequences did. Unique TCR and UMI combinations averaged more than ten appearances each in raw reads.

On each TCR cDNA molecule, a unique molecular identifier was present. Each CDR3 protein gets one entry after TCRdb re-called the 5' RACE reads with MiXCR. Of about 6,100 distinct CDR3 sequences in the sample, around 13% were seen once. The CDR3 extends over 11 amino acids. Germline-derived CDR1 and CDR2 are ENHRY and SYGVKD. The ends were cut back, 2 bases at V and 16 bases at J, with 12 bases in the middle. This receptor was identified in a male donor with early-stage non-small cell lung cancer. The source was normal lung tissue next to the tumor, collected at surgery. The rearrangement joins TRBV10-3 to TRBJ2-1; weak D call: TRBD1 (7 bases). Written as DNA, the CDR3 is TGTGCCATCAGTGAGGGGGGGACAGCCTTCTTC. Its protein is CAISEGGTAFF.